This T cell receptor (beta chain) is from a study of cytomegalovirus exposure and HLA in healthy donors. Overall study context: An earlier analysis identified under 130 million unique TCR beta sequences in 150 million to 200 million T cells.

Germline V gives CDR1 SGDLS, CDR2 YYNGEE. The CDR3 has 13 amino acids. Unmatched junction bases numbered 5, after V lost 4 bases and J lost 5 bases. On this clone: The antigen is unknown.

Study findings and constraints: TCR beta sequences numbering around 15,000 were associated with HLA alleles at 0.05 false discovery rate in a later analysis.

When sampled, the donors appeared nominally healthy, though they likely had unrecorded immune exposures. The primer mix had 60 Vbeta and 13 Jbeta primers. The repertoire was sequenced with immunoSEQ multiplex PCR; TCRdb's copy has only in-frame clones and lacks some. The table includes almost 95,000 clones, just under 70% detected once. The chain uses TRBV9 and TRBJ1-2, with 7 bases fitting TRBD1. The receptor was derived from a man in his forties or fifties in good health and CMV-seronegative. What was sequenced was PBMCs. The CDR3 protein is CASSIGTAYGYTF. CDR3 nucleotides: TGTGCCAGCAGCATCGGGACAGCTTATGGCTACACCTTC. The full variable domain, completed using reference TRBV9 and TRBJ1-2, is DSGVTQTPKHLITATGQRVTLRCSPRSGDLSVYWYQQSLDQGLQFLIQYYNGEERAKGNILERFSAQQFPDLHSELNLSSLELGDSALYFCASSIGTAYGYTFGSGTRLTVV.